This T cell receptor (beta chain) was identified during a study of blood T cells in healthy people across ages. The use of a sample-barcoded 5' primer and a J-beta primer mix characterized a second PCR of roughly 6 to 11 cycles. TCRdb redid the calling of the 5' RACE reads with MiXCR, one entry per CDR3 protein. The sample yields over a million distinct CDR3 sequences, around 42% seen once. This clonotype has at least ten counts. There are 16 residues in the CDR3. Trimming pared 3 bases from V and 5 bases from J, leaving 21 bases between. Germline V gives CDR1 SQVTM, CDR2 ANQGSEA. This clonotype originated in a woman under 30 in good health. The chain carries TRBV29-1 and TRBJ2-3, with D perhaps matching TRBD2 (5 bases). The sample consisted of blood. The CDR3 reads CSVDGVLGGVKDTQYF. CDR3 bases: TGCAGCGTTGATGGGGTCCTCGGAGGAGTTAAAGATACGCAGTATTTT.